This passage covers 9 T cell receptor beta chains from one sample sequenced in a study of technical replicates of blood from a few donors. Sequencing was performed with immunoSEQ multiplex PCR; in TCRdb, only in-frame clones are kept and a portion is missing. Of tens of thousands of clones listed, approximately 89% were seen once; the top ten hold around 4.8%. Source material: PBMCs. All receptors derive from a human donor in good health. Some clones in this sample may be carry-over from other donors' samples.

The chain is built from TRBV15 and TRBJ2-1, with 8 bases matching TRBD2. V lost 3 bases and J lost 8; bases outside the gene matches: 9. The CDR3 spans 15 residues. Germline lookup yields CDR1 LNHNV and CDR2 YYDKDF (reference sequence). CDR3 in DNA: TGTGCCACCAGCAGTGAACGGGGGGGCGGCTATGAGCAGTTCTTC. Translation gives CATSSERGGGYEQFF.

Written as DNA, the CDR3 is TGTGCCAGCAGTGAAAGGGTATCGCAGGGGAACACTGAAGCTTTCTTT. Protein sequence: CASSERVSQGNTEAFF. V usage is TRBV6-1 and J usage is TRBJ1-1; D is perhaps TRBD1 (5 bases). This CDR3 is 16 amino acids long. Trimming shortened V by 2 bases and J by 1 base, and 14 bases separated the two germline ends. Germline V gives CDR1 MNHNS, CDR2 SASEGT.

The chain couples TRBV6-5 to TRBJ2-5, with unresolved D. CDR3 length equals 14 residues. Trimming left V 0 bases short and J 5 bases short, with 10 bases between. Germline assignment: CDR1 MNHEY and CDR2 SVGAGI. CDR3 sequence reads: CASSYSAGSETQYF. The DNA for the CDR3 is TGTGCCAGCAGTTACTCGGCAGGATCCGAGACCCAGTACTTC.

This rearrangement joins TRBV10-3 to TRBJ2-5, with a weak D call TRBD2 (5 bases). V lost 3 bases to trimming and J lost 4 bases, with 21 bases between them. Germline lookup yields CDR1 ENHRY and CDR2 SYGVKD. The CDR3 is made up of 17 amino acids. The CDR3: CAISDGGSLGSRETQYF. As DNA, the CDR3 is TGTGCCATCAGTGATGGCGGGTCCCTGGGGTCCAGAGAGACCCAGTACTTC.

The rearrangement links TRBV19 to TRBJ2-1; 8 bases align to TRBD2. V lost 3 bases to trimming and J lost 12 bases; unmatched junction nucleotides: 13. The CDR3 runs 15 residues. In germline, CDR1 is LNHDA, CDR2 SQIVND (reference sequence). This CDR3 is CASSIEAGVFIRQFF. CDR3 DNA sequence: TGTGCCAGTAGTATCGAAGCGGGGGTCTTCATCCGGCAGTTCTTC.

The rearrangement links TRBV10-3 to TRBJ2-1, with D tentatively TRBD2 (6 bases). The CDR3 is 15 amino acids. Trimming pared 0 bases from V and 4 bases from J, leaving 10 bases between. CDR1 and CDR2 from the germline V gene are ENHRY and SYGVKD. The DNA of the CDR3 is TGTGCCATCAGTGAGTCGGGACTGAATTACAATGAGCAGTTCTTC. Its translation: CAISESGLNYNEQFF.

The rearrangement joins TRBV19 to TRBJ1-5; D is unclear. CDR1 and CDR2 (germline): LNHDA, SQIVND (reference sequence). CDR3 length: 9 residues. With 7 bases removed from V and 8 bases from J, the gap between germline ends came to 3 bases. The CDR3 DNA sequence: TGTGCCAGTACCGAGCCCCAGCATTTT. Amino acids: CASTEPQHF.

V usage is TRBV9 and J usage is TRBJ2-6, with D possibly TRBD1 on 5 matching bases. This CDR3 is built from 14 residues. The ends were cut back, 4 bases at V and 3 bases at J, with 8 bases in the middle. CDR1 and CDR2 (germline): SGDLS, YYNGEE. As DNA, the CDR3 is TGTGCCAGCAGCAGCAGGGATGGGGCCAACGTCCTGACTTTC. Protein: CASSSRDGANVLTF.

The genes are TRBV12-5 and TRBJ2-5, with TRBD2 matching over 14 bases. The V gene end was trimmed by 4 bases and the J gene end by 5 bases; junction bases not matched to a gene: 6. This CDR3 has 16 residues. Germline V gene lookup returns CDR1 LGHNT and CDR2 FRNRAP. This CDR3 reads CASGSGTSGSGETQYF. The DNA of the CDR3 is TGTGCTAGTGGTTCGGGGACTAGCGGGAGTGGGGAGACCCAGTACTTC.